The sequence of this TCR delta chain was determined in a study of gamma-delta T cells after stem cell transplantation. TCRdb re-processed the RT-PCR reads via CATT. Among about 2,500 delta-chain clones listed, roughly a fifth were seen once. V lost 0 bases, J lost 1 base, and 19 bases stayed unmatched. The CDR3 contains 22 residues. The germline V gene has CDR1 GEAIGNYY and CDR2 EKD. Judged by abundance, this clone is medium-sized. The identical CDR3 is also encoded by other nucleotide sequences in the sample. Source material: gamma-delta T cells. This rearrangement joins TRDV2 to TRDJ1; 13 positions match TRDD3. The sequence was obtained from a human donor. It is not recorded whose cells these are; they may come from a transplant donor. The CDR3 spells CACDTVSTGGYAKNRPTDKLIF. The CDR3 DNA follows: TGTGCCTGTGACACCGTGAGTACTGGGGGATACGCTAAGAACAGGCCCACCGATAAACTCATCTTT.